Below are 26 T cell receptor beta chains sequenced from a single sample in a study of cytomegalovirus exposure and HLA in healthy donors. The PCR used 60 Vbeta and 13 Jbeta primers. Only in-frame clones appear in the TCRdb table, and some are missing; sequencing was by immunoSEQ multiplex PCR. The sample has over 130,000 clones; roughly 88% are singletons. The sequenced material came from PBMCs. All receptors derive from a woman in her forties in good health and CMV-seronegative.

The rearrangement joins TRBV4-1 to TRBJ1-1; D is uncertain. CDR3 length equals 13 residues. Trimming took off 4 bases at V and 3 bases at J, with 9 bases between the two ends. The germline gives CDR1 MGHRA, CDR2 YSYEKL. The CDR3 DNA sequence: TGCGCCAGCAGCCTGTCGGGTTACACTGAAGCTTTCTTT. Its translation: CASSLSGYTEAFF.

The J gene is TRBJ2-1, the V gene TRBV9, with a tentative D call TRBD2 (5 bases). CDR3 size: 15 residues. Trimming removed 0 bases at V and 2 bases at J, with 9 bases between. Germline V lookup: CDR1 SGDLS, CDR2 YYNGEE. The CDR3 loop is CASSVEGGPYNEQFF. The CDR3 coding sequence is TGTGCCAGCAGCGTAGAAGGAGGTCCCTACAATGAGCAGTTCTTC.

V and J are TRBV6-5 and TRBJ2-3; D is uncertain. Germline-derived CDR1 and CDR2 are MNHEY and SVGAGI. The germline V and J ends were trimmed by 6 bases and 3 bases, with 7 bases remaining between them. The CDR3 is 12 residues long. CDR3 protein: CASSSPTDTQYF. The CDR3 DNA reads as TGTGCCAGCAGCTCCCCGACAGATACGCAGTATTTT.

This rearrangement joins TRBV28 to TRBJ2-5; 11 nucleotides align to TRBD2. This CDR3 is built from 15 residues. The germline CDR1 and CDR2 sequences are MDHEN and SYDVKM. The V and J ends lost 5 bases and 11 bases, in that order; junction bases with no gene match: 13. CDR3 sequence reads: CASSEILAGVGEQYF. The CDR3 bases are TGTGCCAGCAGTGAGATACTAGCGGGGGTTGGAGAGCAGTACTTC.

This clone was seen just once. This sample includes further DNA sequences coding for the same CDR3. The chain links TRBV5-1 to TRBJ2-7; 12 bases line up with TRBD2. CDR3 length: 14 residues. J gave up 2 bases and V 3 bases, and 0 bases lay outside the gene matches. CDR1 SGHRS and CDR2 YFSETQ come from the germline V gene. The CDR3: CASSWTSGTYEQYF. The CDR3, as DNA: TGCGCCAGCAGCTGGACTAGCGGGACCTACGAGCAGTACTTC.

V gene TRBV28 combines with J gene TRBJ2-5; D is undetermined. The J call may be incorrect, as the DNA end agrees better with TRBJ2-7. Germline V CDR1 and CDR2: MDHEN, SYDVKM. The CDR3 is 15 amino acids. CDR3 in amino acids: CASSYQTSIDYEQYF. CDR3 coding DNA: TGTGCCAGCAGTTACCAGACCTCTATCGACTACGAGCAGTACTTC.

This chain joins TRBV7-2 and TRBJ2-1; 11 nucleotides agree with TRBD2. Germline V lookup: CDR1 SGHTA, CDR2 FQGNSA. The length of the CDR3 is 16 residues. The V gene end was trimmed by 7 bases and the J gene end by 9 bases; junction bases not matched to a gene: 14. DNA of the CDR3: TGTGCCAGCACCATTAGAAGGGTAGCGGGAGGGGGTGAGCAGTTCTTC. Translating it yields CASTIRRVAGGGEQFF.

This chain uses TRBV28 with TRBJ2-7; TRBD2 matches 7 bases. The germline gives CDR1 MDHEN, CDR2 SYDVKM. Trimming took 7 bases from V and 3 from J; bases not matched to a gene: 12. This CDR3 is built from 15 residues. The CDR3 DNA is TGTGCCAGCAACAGTCGCCGGGACTACGTCTACGAGCAGTACTTC. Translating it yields CASNSRRDYVYEQYF.

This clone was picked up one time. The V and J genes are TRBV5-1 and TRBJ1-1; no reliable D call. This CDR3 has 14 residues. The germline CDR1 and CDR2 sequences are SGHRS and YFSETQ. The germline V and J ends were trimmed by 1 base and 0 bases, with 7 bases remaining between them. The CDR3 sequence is CASSLSGLNTEAFF. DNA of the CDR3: TGCGCCAGCAGCTTGTCGGGGTTGAACACTGAAGCTTTCTTT.

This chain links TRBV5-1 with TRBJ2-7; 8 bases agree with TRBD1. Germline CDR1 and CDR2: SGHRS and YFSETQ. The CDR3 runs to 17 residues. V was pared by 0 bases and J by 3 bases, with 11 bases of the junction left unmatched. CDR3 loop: CASSLAGAGGDLYEQYF. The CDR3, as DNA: TGCGCCAGCAGCTTGGCCGGGGCAGGGGGCGACCTCTACGAGCAGTACTTC. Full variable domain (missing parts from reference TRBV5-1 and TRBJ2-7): KAGVTQTPRYLIKTRGQQVTLSCSPISGHRSVSWYQQTPGQGLQFLFEYFSETQRNKGNFPGRFSGRQFSNSRSEMNVSTLELGDSALYLCASSLAGAGGDLYEQYFGPGTRLTVT.

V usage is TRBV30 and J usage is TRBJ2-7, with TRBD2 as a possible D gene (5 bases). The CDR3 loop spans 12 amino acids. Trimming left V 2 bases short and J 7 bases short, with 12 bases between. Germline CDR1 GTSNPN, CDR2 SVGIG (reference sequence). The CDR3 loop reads CAWSRQTTEQYF. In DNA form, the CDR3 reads TGTGCCTGGAGTAGGCAGACTACGGAGCAGTACTTC.

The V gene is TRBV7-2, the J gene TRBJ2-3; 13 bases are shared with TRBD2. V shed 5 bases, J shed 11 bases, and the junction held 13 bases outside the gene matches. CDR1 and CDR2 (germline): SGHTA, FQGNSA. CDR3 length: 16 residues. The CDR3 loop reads CASSPLYWTSGSRQYF. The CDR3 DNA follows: TGTGCCAGCAGCCCCCTTTATTGGACTAGCGGGAGTCGGCAGTATTTT.

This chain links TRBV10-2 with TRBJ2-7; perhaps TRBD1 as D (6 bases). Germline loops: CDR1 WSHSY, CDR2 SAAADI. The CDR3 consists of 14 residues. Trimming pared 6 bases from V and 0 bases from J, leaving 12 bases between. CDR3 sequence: CASRQGLYSYEQYF. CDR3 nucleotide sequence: TGCGCCAGCAGACAGGGTCTCTACTCCTACGAGCAGTACTTC.

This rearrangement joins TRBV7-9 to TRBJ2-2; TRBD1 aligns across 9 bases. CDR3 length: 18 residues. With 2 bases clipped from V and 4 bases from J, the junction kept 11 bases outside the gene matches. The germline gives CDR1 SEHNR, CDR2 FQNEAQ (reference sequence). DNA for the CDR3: TGTGCCAGCAGCTTAAGGAGTGCCGGGACAGGGACCACCGGGGAGCTGTTTTTT. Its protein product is CASSLRSAGTGTTGELFF.

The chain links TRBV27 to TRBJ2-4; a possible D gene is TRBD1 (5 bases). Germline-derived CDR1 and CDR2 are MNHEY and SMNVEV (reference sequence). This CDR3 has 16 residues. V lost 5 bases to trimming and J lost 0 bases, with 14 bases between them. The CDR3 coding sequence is TGTGCCAGCAGTCCCTTGACAGTGCTAGCCAAAAACATTCAGTACTTC. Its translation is CASSPLTVLAKNIQYF.

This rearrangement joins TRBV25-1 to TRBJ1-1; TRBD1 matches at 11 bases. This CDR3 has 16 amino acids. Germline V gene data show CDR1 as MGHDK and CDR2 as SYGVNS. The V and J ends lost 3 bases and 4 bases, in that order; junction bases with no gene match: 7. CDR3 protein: CASSDRTGGDGTEAFF. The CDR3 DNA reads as TGTGCCAGCAGTGATCGGACAGGGGGCGACGGCACTGAAGCTTTCTTT.

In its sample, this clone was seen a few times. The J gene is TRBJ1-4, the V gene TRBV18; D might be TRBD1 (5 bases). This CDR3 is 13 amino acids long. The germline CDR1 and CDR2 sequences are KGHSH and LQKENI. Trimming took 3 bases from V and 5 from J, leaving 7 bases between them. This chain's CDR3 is CASSPGPNEKLFF. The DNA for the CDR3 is TGTGCCAGCTCACCGGGGCCGAATGAAAAACTGTTTTTT.

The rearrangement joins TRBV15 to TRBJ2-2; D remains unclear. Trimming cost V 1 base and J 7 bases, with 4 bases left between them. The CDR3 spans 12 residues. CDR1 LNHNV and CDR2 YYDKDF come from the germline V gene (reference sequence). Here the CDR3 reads CATSRAGGELFF. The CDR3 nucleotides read TGTGCCACCAGCAGAGCAGGCGGGGAGCTGTTTTTT.

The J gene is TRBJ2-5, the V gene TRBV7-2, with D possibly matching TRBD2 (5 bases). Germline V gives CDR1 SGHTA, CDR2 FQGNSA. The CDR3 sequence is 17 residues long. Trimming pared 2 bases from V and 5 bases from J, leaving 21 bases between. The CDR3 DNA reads TGTGCCAGCAGCTTAAGTTTCGGTATCGCTAGCTGGGAGACCCAGTACTTC. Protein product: CASSLSFGIASWETQYF.

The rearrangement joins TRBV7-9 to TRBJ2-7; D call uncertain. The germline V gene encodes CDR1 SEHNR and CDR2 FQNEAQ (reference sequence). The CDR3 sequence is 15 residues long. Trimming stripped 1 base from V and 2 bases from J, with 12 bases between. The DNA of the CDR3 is TGTGCCAGCAGCTTAGATGCGTGGGCCGCCTACGAGCAGTACTTC. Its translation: CASSLDAWAAYEQYF.

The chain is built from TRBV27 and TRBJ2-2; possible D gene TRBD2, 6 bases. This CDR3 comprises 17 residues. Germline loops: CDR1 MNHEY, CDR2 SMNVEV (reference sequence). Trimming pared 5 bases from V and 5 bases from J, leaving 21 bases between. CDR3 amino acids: CASSQIPPGLRTGELFF. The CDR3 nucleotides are TGTGCCAGCAGTCAGATCCCCCCGGGACTTAGGACCGGGGAGCTGTTTTTT.

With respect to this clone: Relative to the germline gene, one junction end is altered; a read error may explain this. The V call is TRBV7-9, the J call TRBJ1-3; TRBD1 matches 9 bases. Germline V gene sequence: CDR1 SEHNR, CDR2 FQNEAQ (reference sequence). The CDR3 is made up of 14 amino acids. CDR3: CSSSSDRGYNTIYF. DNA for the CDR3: TGTTCCAGCAGTTCTGACAGGGGGTATAACACCATATATTTT.

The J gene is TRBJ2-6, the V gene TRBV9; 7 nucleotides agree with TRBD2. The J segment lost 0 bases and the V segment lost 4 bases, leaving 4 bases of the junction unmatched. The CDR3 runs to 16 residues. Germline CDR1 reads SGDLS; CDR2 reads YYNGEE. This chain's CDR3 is CASSPRGDSGANVLTF. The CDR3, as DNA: TGTGCCAGCAGCCCCCGGGGGGACTCTGGGGCCAACGTCCTGACTTTC.

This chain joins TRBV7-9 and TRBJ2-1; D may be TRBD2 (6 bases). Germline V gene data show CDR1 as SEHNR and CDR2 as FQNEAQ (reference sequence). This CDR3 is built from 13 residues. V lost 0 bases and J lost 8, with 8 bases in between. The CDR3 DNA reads TGTGCCAGCAGCTTAGCGCGCGGGGATGAGCAGTTCTTC. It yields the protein CASSLARGDEQFF.

In DNA, the CDR3 is TGTGCCAGCAGCTTATTGGGCGAAAAACTGTTTTTT. It is translated as CASSLLGEKLFF. The chain carries TRBV7-8 and TRBJ1-4; D ambiguous. The CDR3 runs to 12 residues. Per germline, CDR1 SGHVS and CDR2 FQNEAQ. V was shortened by 2 bases and J by 8 bases, with 6 bases between the two germline ends.

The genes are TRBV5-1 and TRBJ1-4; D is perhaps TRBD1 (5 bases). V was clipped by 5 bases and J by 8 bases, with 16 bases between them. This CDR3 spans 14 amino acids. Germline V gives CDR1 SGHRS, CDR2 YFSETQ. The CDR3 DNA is TGCGCCAGCAGTTGGACCACAGGTAGGGAAAAACTGTTTTTT. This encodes CASSWTTGREKLFF.